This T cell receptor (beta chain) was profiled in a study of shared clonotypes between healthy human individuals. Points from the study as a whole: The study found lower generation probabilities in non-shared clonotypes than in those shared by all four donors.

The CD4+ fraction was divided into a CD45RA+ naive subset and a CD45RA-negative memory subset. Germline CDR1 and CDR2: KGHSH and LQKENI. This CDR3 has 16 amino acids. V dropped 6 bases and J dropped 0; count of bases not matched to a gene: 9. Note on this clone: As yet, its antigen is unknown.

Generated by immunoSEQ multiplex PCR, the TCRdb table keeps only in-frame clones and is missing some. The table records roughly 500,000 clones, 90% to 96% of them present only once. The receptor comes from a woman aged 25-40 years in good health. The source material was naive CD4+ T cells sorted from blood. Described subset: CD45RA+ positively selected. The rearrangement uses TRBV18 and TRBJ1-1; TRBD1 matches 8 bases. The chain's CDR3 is CASSGQGAGMNTEAFF. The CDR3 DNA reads TGTGCCAGCTCCGGACAGGGCGCTGGAATGAACACTGAAGCTTTCTTT.